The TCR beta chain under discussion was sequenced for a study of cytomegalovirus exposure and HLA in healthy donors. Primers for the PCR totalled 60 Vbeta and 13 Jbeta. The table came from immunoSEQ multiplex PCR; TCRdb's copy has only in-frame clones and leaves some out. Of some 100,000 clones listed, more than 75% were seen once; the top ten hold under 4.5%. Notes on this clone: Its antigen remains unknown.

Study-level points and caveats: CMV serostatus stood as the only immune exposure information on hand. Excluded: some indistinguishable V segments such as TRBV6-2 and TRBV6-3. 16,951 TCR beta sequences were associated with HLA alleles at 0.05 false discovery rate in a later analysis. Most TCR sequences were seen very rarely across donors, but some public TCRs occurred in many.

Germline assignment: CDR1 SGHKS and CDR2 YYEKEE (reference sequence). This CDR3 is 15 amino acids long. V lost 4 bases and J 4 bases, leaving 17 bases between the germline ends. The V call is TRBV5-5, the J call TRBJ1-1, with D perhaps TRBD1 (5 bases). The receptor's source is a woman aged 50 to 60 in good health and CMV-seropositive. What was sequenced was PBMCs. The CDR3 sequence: CASSATGGAGTEAFF. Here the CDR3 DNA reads TGTGCCAGCAGCGCTACAGGAGGGGCTGGCACTGAAGCTTTCTTT.